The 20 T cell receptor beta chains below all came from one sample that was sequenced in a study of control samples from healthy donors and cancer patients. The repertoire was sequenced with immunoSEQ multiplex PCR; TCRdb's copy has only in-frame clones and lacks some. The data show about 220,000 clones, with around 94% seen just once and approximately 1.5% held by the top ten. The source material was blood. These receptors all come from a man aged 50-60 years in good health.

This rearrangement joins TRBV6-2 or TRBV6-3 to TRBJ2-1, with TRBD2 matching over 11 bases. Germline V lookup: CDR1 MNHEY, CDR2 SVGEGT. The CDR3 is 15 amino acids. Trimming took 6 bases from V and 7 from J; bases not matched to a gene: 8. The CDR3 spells CASSSSSGGTNEQFF. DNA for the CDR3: TGTGCCAGCAGCTCCTCTAGCGGGGGGACGAATGAGCAGTTCTTC.

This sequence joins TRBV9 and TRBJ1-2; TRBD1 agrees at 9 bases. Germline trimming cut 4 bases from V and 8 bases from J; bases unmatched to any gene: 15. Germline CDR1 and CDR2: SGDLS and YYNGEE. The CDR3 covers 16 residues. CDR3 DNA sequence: TGTGCCAGCAGCATTACCGGGACAGGGAGCTACAGCGGCTACACCTTC. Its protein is CASSITGTGSYSGYTF.

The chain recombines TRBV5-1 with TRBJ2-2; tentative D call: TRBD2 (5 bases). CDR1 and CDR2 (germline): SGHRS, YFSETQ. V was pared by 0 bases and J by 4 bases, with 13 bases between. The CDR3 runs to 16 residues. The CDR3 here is CASSLARGSVTGELFF. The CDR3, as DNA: TGCGCCAGCAGCTTGGCCCGGGGTTCGGTCACCGGGGAGCTGTTTTTT.

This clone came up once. The CDR3 coding sequence is TGTGCCAGCAGTTACTCGGGGGTCTATGGCTACACCTTC. The encoded protein is CASSYSGVYGYTF. The chain uses TRBV6-5 and TRBJ1-2; perhaps TRBD1 as D (5 bases). The CDR3 totals 13 residues. Trimming left V 0 bases short and J 4 bases short, with 6 bases between. The germline V gene encodes CDR1 MNHEY and CDR2 SVGAGI.

The CDR3 bases are TGCGCCAGCAGCTTGAATAGCGGGGCGCACTACGAGCAGTACTTC. It codes for CASSLNSGAHYEQYF. This chain joins TRBV5-1 and TRBJ2-7; TRBD2 matches 8 bases. The germline CDR1 and CDR2 sequences are SGHRS and YFSETQ. Unmatched junction bases numbered 6, after V lost 1 base and J lost 3 bases. This CDR3 spans 15 amino acids. Full variable domain (rest looked up from reference TRBV5-1 and TRBJ2-7): KAGVTQTPRYLIKTRGQQVTLSCSPISGHRSVSWYQQTPGQGLQFLFEYFSETQRNKGNFPGRFSGRQFSNSRSEMNVSTLELGDSALYLCASSLNSGAHYEQYFGPGTRLTVT.

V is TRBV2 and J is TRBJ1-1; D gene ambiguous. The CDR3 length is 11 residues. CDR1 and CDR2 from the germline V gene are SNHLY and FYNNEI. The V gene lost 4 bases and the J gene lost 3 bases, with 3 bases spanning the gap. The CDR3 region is CASSGDTEAFF. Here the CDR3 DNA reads TGTGCCAGCAGTGGGGACACTGAAGCTTTCTTT.

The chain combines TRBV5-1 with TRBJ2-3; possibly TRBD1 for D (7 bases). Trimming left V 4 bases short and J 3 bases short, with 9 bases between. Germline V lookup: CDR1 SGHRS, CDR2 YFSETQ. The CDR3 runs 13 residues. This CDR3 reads CASSPGGTDTQYF. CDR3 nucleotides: TGCGCCAGCAGCCCAGGGGGGACAGATACGCAGTATTTT.

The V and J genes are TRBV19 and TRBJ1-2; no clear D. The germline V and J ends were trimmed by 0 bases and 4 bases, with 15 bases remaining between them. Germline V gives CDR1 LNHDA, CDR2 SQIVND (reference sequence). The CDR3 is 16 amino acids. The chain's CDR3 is CASSIDLETSSYGYTF. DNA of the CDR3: TGTGCCAGTAGTATAGATCTTGAGACCTCAAGCTATGGCTACACCTTC.

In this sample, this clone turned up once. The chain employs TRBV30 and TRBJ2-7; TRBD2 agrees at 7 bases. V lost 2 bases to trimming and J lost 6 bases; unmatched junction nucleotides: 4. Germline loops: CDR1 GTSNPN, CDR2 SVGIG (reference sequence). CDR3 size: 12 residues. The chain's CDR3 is CAWSQGEGEQYF. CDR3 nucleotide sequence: TGTGCCTGGAGTCAAGGGGAGGGCGAGCAGTACTTC.

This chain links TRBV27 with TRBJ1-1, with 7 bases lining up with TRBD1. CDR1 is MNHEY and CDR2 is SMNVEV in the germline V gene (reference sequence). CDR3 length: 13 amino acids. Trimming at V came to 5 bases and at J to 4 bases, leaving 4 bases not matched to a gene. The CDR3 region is CASSLNRGTEAFF. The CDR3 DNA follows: TGTGCCAGCAGTCTTAACAGGGGCACTGAAGCTTTCTTT.

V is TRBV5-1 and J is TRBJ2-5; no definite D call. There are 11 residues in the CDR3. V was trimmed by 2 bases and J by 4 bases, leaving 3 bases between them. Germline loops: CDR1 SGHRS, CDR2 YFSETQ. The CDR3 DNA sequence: TGCGCCAGCAGCTTTAGAGAGACCCAGTACTTC. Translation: CASSFRETQYF.

In DNA form, the CDR3 reads TGCGCCAGCAGCTCCCGACAGAATAATTCACCCCTCCACTTT. Its translation: CASSSRQNNSPLHF. The V call is TRBV5-1, the J call TRBJ1-6, with D maybe TRBD1 (5 bases). Looked up from germline, CDR1 is SGHRS and CDR2 is YFSETQ. V shed 3 bases and J shed 5 bases, with 9 bases lying between them. The length of the CDR3 is 14 residues.

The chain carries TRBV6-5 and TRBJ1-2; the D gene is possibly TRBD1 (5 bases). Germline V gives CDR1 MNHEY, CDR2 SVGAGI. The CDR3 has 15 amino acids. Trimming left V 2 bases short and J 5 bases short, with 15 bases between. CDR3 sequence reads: CASSYRDSGGYGYTF. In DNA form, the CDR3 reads TGTGCCAGCAGTTACCGGGACTCCGGAGGTTATGGCTACACCTTC.

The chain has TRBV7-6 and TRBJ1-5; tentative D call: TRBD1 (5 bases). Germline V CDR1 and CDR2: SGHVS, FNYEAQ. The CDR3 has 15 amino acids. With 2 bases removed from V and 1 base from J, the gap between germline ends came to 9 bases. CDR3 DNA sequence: TGTGCCAGCAGCTTAAATAAGGGGAGCAATCAGCCCCAGCATTTT. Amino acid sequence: CASSLNKGSNQPQHF.

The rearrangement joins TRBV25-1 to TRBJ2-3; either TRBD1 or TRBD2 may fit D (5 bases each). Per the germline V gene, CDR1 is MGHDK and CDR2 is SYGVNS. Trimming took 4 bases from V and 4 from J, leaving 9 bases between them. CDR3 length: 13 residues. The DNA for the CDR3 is TGTGCCAGCAGTGGGGGGTATGCAGATACGCAGTATTTT. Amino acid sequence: CASSGGYADTQYF.

This CDR3 reads CASRSGTSTNEQYF. CDR3 bases: TGTGCCAGCAGATCCGGGACTAGCACAAACGAGCAGTACTTC. The chain has TRBV2 and TRBJ2-7; TRBD2 matches 9 bases. The CDR3 is 14 residues long. The junction had 8 bases not matched to a gene; V was cut back by 6 bases and J by 5 bases. Per the germline V gene, CDR1 is SNHLY and CDR2 is FYNNEI.

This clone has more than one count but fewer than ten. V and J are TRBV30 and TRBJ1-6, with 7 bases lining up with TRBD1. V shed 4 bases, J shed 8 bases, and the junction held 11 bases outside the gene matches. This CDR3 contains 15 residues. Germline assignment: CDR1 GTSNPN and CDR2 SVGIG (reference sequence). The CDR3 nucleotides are TGTGCCTGGATCTCGAGGGACAGCGTTTATTCACCCCTCCACTTT. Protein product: CAWISRDSVYSPLHF.

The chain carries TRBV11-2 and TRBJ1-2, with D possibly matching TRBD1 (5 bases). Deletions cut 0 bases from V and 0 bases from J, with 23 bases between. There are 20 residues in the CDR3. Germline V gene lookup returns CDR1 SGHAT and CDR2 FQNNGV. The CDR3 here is CASSLDLRGKGRIANYGYTF. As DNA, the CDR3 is TGTGCCAGCAGCTTAGATCTCCGGGGAAAGGGACGGATCGCTAACTATGGCTACACCTTC.

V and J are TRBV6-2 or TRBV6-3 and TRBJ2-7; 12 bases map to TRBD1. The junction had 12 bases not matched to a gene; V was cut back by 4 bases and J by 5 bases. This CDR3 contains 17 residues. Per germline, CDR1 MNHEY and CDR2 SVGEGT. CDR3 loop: CASSFTPPGQGAHEQYF. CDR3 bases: TGTGCCAGCAGTTTCACTCCTCCGGGACAGGGGGCCCACGAGCAGTACTTC.

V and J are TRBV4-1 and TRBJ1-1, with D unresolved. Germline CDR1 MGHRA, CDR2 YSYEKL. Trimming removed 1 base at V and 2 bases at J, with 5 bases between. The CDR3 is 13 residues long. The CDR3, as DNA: TGCGCCAGCAGCCAAGGGGTAAACACTGAAGCTTTCTTT. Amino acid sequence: CASSQGVNTEAFF.